Below are 26 T cell receptor beta chains sequenced from a single sample in a study of TIL therapy for anti-PD-1-resistant metastatic lung cancer. The libraries were made with immunoSEQ v3. Profiling relied on immunoSEQ multiplex PCR, and the TCRdb table lists in-frame clones only, not all of them. The repertoire holds just under 60,000 clones, with about 69% as singletons. The time point is: pre-treatment sample, taken before nivolumab and TIL therapy. Specimen: blood, collected at baseline. Receptors were obtained from a person aged 25 to 85 with non-small cell lung cancer.

The chain uses TRBV6-1 and TRBJ1-2; D gene unclear. The V end lost 2 bases, the J end lost 8 bases, and 24 bases lay between the germline ends. The CDR3 runs to 17 residues. Per germline, CDR1 MNHNS and CDR2 SASEGT. The CDR3, as DNA: TGTGCCAGCAGTGAAATTCTCGTTCTGGTCTTGGGAGGGGGCTACACCTTC. Protein product: CASSEILVLVLGGGYTF.

In its sample, this clone was seen a few times. This CDR3 reads CASSFRGSGNTEAFF. In nucleotides, the CDR3 is TGTGCCAGCAGCTTTAGGGGCTCGGGGAACACTGAAGCTTTCTTT. J is TRBJ1-1 and V is TRBV7-2, with D possibly TRBD1 on 5 matching bases. The length of the CDR3 is 15 residues. Trimming removed 3 bases at V and 1 base at J, with 12 bases between. Germline loops: CDR1 SGHTA, CDR2 FQGNSA.

V usage is TRBV10-3 and J usage is TRBJ2-2; 10 bases are shared with TRBD2. Germline CDR1 reads ENHRY; CDR2 reads SYGVKD. V trimming: 4 bases; J trimming: 2 bases; junction bases outside the gene matches: 7. CDR3 length: 17 residues. CDR3 loop: CAISGLAGVVNTGELFF. CDR3 coding DNA: TGTGCCATCAGTGGGCTAGCGGGAGTTGTTAACACCGGGGAGCTGTTTTTT.

The CDR3 sequence is CASSNTRVFGTEAFF. The CDR3 nucleotides read TGTGCCAGCAGCAATACGAGGGTCTTTGGAACTGAAGCTTTCTTT. The chain couples TRBV2 to TRBJ1-1; unclear D gene. The V end was cut by 6 bases, the J end by 5 bases, with 19 bases between. The germline V gene encodes CDR1 SNHLY and CDR2 FYNNEI. The CDR3 has 15 residues.

This clone has just one count. The chain carries TRBV19 and TRBJ1-4, with TRBD1 as a possible D gene (5 bases). Trimming removed 3 bases at V and 7 bases at J, with 27 bases between. Per the germline V gene, CDR1 is LNHDA and CDR2 is SQIVND (reference sequence). The CDR3 spans 19 residues. CDR3 residues: CASSMFPATGDLGGEKLFF. The CDR3 DNA reads TGTGCCAGTAGTATGTTTCCGGCGACTGGAGATTTGGGGGGTGAAAAACTGTTTTTT.

The chain uses TRBV19 and TRBJ1-2; 10 nucleotides align to TRBD1. V dropped 1 base and J dropped 3; count of bases not matched to a gene: 5. The CDR3 spans 16 residues. Germline CDR1 LNHDA, CDR2 SQIVND (reference sequence). Written as DNA, the CDR3 is TGTGCCAGTAGTATAGTGACAGGGGGCAAGTACTATGGCTACACCTTC. Encoded protein: CASSIVTGGKYYGYTF.

The CDR3, as DNA: TGTGCCAGCACCCCGGGGGTGCGGAATTCACCCCTCCACTTT. Its translation is CASTPGVRNSPLHF. The chain carries TRBV6-5 and TRBJ1-6; D perhaps matches TRBD1 (5 bases). This CDR3 is built from 14 residues. Germline V CDR1 and CDR2: MNHEY, SVGAGI. V lost 7 bases, J lost 7 bases, and 14 bases lay in between.

This clone was found a few times. V usage is TRBV6-5 and J usage is TRBJ2-5; TRBD1 is a possible D gene (6 bases). Germline values: CDR1 MNHEY, CDR2 SVGAGI. The CDR3 length is 12 residues. The V and J ends lost 4 bases and 5 bases respectively, with 8 bases between them. The CDR3 sequence: CASSSQGETQYF. The CDR3 coding sequence is TGTGCCAGCAGTTCTCAGGGGGAGACCCAGTACTTC.

This clone was seen a handful of times. This chain uses TRBV19 with TRBJ1-6; 8 bases agree with TRBD1. Trimming cost V 4 bases and J 10 bases; bases outside gene matches: 6. The CDR3 is 14 residues long. CDR1 is LNHDA and CDR2 is SQIVND in the germline V gene (reference sequence). CDR3 amino acids: CASSTRTGTSPLHF. The CDR3 nucleotides are TGTGCCAGTAGTACTCGGACAGGGACGTCACCCCTCCACTTT.

The V and J genes are TRBV21-1 and TRBJ2-7; TRBD1, the D gene given by the table, was not confirmed from the DNA. TRBV21-1 is a documented pseudogene. The CDR3 contains 16 residues. CDR3 region: CASSTTGTGSAYEQYF. Here the CDR3 DNA reads TGTGCCAGCAGCACAACCGGAACAGGCAGTGCATACGAGCAGTACTTC.

The chain combines TRBV5-6 with TRBJ1-4; the match to TRBD1 covers 7 bases. Germline loops: CDR1 SGHDT, CDR2 YYEEEE. Germline trimming cut 3 bases from V and 4 bases from J; bases unmatched to any gene: 6. The CDR3 runs to 15 residues. In DNA form, the CDR3 reads TGTGCCAGCAGCTCCTGGGGACAGTATAATGAAAAACTGTTTTTT. Its protein product is CASSSWGQYNEKLFF.

This clone was picked up a small number of times. CDR3 loop: CASSGQGVFGDTEAFF. Here the CDR3 DNA reads TGTGCCAGCAGCGGGCAGGGGGTATTTGGCGACACTGAAGCTTTCTTT. The chain uses TRBV28 and TRBJ1-1; 7 bases line up with TRBD1. CDR3 length: 16 residues. Germline CDR1 is MDHEN and CDR2 is SYDVKM. J was trimmed by 3 bases and V by 6 bases; bases with no gene match: 13.

The rearrangement uses TRBV2 and TRBJ2-3; D is possibly TRBD2 (5 bases). Germline V lookup: CDR1 SNHLY, CDR2 FYNNEI. This CDR3 region has 14 residues. Trimming removed 6 bases from V and 5 bases from J, with 15 bases in between. The CDR3 DNA is TGTGCCAGCAGGAGGAGGAGCGGCCTAGATACGCAGTATTTT. This sequence encodes CASRRRSGLDTQYF. Looking up the rest from reference TRBV2 and TRBJ2-3 gives the full variable domain: EPEVTQTPSHQVTQMGQEVILRCVPISNHLYFYWYRQILGQKVEFLVSFYNNEISEKSEIFDDQFSVERPDGSNFTLKIRSTKLEDSAMYFCASRRRSGLDTQYFGPGTRLTVL.

This clone was seen a handful of times. The CDR3 coding sequence is TGTGCCAGCACCCTCCATACGTTGACGGCCGCTAACTATGGCTACACCTTC. Translated, it gives CASTLHTLTAANYGYTF. The rearrangement links TRBV7-9 to TRBJ1-2, with D unresolved. V was pared by 7 bases and J by 0 bases, with 21 bases between. This CDR3 is built from 17 residues. Germline CDR1 and CDR2: SEHNR and FQNEAQ (reference sequence).

V usage is TRBV19 and J usage is TRBJ2-2, with 14 bases lining up with TRBD2. Trimming at V came to 7 bases and at J to 6 bases, leaving 4 bases not matched to a gene. This CDR3 spans 15 amino acids. Germline loops: CDR1 LNHDA, CDR2 SQIVND (reference sequence). CDR3 coding DNA: TGTGCCAGTACCCTGGGACTAGCGGGGGCCGGGGAGCTGTTTTTT. Protein sequence: CASTLGLAGAGELFF. Using reference TRBV19 and TRBJ2-2 for the parts outside the CDR3, the full variable domain is DGGITQSPKYLFRKEGQNVTLSCEQNLNHDAMYWYRQDPGQGLRLIYYSQIVNDFQKGDIAEGYSVSREKKESFPLTVTSAQKNPTAFYLCASTLGLAGAGELFFGEGSRLTVL.

The chain joins TRBV5-1 to TRBJ1-5; D unclear. V gave up 0 bases and J gave up 3 bases, with 7 bases separating them. CDR3 length: 14 residues. Germline V lookup: CDR1 SGHRS, CDR2 YFSETQ. The CDR3 spells CASSLEGYNQPQHF. The CDR3 nucleotides read TGCGCCAGCAGCTTGGAGGGCTACAATCAGCCCCAGCATTTT.

This chain links TRBV10-2 with TRBJ1-3; D is possibly TRBD1 (6 bases). Germline V lookup: CDR1 WSHSY, CDR2 SAAADI. The CDR3 contains 13 residues. V was cut by 10 bases and J by 7 bases, with 17 bases left in between. This CDR3 reads CATSGARGNTIYF. The DNA for the CDR3 is TGCGCCACTTCAGGGGCGCGCGGGAACACCATATATTTT.

The sample holds one count of this clone. The chain recombines TRBV25-1 with TRBJ2-5, with a tentative D call TRBD2 (5 bases). The CDR3 consists of 12 residues. CDR1 MGHDK and CDR2 SYGVNS come from the germline V gene. V lost 8 bases to trimming and J lost 3 bases, with 10 bases between them. The CDR3 loop reads CASFGEKETQYF. In nucleotides, the CDR3 is TGTGCCAGCTTCGGGGAGAAAGAGACCCAGTACTTC.

The chain has TRBV29-1 and TRBJ1-1, with D uncertain. V lost 6 bases to trimming and J lost 1 base, with 12 bases between them. Germline V gene data show CDR1 as SQVTM and CDR2 as ANQGSEA. CDR3 length equals 13 residues. The chain's CDR3 is CSVFRIENTEAFF. CDR3 DNA sequence: TGCAGCGTGTTCAGGATCGAGAACACTGAAGCTTTCTTT.

The V and J genes are TRBV28 and TRBJ1-2; 7 bases match TRBD1. The CDR3 loop spans 13 amino acids. Germline lookup yields CDR1 MDHEN and CDR2 SYDVKM. V lost 5 bases to trimming and J lost 4 bases; unmatched junction nucleotides: 4. Written as DNA, the CDR3 is TGTGCCAGCAGTACCCGGGACAGCTATGGCTACACCTTC. It yields the protein CASSTRDSYGYTF.

The chain recombines TRBV6-1 with TRBJ2-3; D is unresolved. The CDR3 covers 14 residues. The germline V and J ends were trimmed by 3 bases and 4 bases, with 11 bases remaining between them. Germline lookup yields CDR1 MNHNS and CDR2 SASEGT. The CDR3 nucleotides read TGTGCCAGCAGTGACCAGCCCGGCGCAGATACGCAGTATTTT. This encodes CASSDQPGADTQYF.

The chain links TRBV5-1 to TRBJ1-5; D perhaps matches TRBD1 (6 bases). Germline V gives CDR1 SGHRS, CDR2 YFSETQ. V lost 0 bases to trimming and J lost 4 bases, with 11 bases between them. CDR3 length: 15 residues. The CDR3 sequence is CASSLETGRNQPQHF. CDR3 nucleotide sequence: TGCGCCAGCAGCTTGGAGACAGGACGGAATCAGCCCCAGCATTTT.

The CDR3 DNA reads TGCGCCAGCAGCTTTGGACGGAACTCTGGAAACACCATATATTTT. Translation: CASSFGRNSGNTIYF. The rearrangement links TRBV5-1 to TRBJ1-3; D gene ambiguous. The CDR3 runs 15 residues. Trimming took off 2 bases at V and 0 bases at J, with 9 bases between the two ends. Germline V CDR1 and CDR2: SGHRS, YFSETQ.

The chain is built from TRBV5-5 and TRBJ2-7, with D tentatively TRBD2 (6 bases). The CDR3 has 15 residues. Germline V gene data show CDR1 as SGHKS and CDR2 as YYEKEE (reference sequence). V lost 5 bases, J lost 2 bases, and 17 bases lay in between. CDR3 in amino acids: CASRRTGGGTYEQYF. In DNA form, the CDR3 reads TGTGCCAGCAGGCGTACTGGGGGAGGAACCTACGAGCAGTACTTC.

The chain couples TRBV5-1 to TRBJ1-1; 7 bases align to TRBD1. Germline loops: CDR1 SGHRS, CDR2 YFSETQ. The CDR3 runs 14 residues. Germline trimming cut 4 bases from V and 1 base from J; bases unmatched to any gene: 4. The CDR3 reads CASSVRQGNTEAFF. CDR3 DNA sequence: TGCGCCAGCAGCGTGCGACAGGGGAACACTGAAGCTTTCTTT.

This clone was seen a few times. The rearrangement joins TRBV6-6 to TRBJ1-1; D gene unclear. CDR1 MNHNY and CDR2 SVGAGI come from the germline V gene (reference sequence). Trimming cost V 2 bases and J 6 bases, with 10 bases left between them. The CDR3 is 13 amino acids. CDR3 residues: CASSYGVGAEAFF. Written as DNA, the CDR3 is TGTGCCAGCAGTTACGGGGTAGGCGCTGAAGCTTTCTTT.